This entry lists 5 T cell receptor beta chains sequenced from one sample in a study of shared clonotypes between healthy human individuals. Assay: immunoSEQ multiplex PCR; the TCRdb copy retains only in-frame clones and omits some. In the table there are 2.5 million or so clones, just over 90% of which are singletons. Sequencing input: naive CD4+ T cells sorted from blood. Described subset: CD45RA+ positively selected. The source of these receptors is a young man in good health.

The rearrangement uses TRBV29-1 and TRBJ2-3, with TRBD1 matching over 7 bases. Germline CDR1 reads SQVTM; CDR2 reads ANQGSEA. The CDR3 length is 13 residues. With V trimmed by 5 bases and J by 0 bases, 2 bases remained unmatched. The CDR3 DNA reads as TGCAGCGTTATACAGGGGAGCACAGATACGCAGTATTTT. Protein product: CSVIQGSTDTQYF.

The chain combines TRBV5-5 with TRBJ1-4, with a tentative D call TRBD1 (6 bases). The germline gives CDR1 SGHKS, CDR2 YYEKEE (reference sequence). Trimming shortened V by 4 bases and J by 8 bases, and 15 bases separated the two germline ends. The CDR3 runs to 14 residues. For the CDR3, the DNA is TGTGCCAGCAGCAAACAGGGTGTAGGGGAAAAACTGTTTTTT. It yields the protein CASSKQGVGEKLFF. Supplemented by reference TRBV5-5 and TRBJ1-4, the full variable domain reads DAGVTQSPTHLIKTRGQQVTLRCSPISGHKSVSWYQQVLGQGPQFIFQYYEKEERGRGNFPDRFSARQFPNYSSELNVNALLLGDSALYLCASSKQGVGEKLFFGSGTQLSVL.

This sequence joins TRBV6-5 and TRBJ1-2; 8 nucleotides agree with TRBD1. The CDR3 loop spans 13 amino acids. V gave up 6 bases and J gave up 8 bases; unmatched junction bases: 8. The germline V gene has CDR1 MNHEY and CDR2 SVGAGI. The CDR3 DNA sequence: TGTGCCAGCAGCCCGAGACAGGGGAAGGGCTACACCTTC. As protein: CASSPRQGKGYTF.

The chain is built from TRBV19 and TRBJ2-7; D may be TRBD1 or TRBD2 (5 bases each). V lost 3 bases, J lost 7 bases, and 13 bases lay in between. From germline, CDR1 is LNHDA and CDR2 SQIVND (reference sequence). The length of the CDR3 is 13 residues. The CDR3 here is CASSIRDLREQYF. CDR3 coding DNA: TGTGCCAGTAGTATCCGGGACCTCAGGGAGCAGTACTTC.

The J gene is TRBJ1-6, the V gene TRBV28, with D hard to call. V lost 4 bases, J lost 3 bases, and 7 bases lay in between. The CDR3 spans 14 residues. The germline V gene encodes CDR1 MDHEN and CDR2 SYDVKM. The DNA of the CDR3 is TGTGCCAGCAGTTCTGGGGTCTATAATTCACCCCTCCACTTT. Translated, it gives CASSSGVYNSPLHF.